The T cell receptor beta chain described here comes from a study of T-cell reconstitution after alpha-beta-depleted transplantation in children. General study results and limits: Newly produced T cells mostly accounted for T-cell counts and diversity one year post-transplant. For some patients, TCRbeta diversity was high at day 60 because of recipient T cells and thymic progenitors that survived. Several hundred graft clones that had expanded were reportedly the source of alpha-beta T cells about two months after transplant.

This clonotype was counted many times. Its specificity is not known. Preparation of the TCRbeta library used unique molecular identifiers. TCRdb used MiXCR to reprocess the PCR reads, holding one entry per CDR3 protein. This sample has 550,000 to 800,000 distinct CDR3 sequences, with around 13% found just once. Germline V gene sequence: CDR1 LGHNA, CDR2 YNFKEQ. Trimming took off 0 bases at V and 2 bases at J, with 17 bases between the two ends. There are 18 residues in the CDR3. Source: PBMCs, taken before TCRalphabeta/CD19-depleted stem cell transplant. V usage is TRBV4-2 and J usage is TRBJ2-1, with D tentatively TRBD2 (6 bases). The source is a girl between 2 and 10 years old with congenital amegakaryocytic thrombocytopenia, due to receive a stem cell transplant. In DNA form, the CDR3 reads TGTGCCAGCAGCCAAGATCAGTGGCGGGATCAAGCCTACAATGAGCAGTTCTTC. As protein: CASSQDQWRDQAYNEQFF.